The 9 T cell receptor beta chains presented below share a single source sample, sequenced in a study of control samples from healthy donors and cancer patients. Here immunoSEQ multiplex PCR was the method, and the copy in TCRdb shows in-frame clones only, minus some. Here the sample spans approximately 100,000 clones, approximately 90% being singletons. The sequenced sample consisted of blood. The source of these receptors is a woman aged 45-65 years in good health.

The gene calls are TRBV5-4 and TRBJ2-2; 7 bases are a match to TRBD2. J was trimmed by 2 bases and V by 1 base; bases with no gene match: 8. This CDR3 spans 17 amino acids. Germline CDR1 is SGHNT and CDR2 is YYREEE (reference sequence). CDR3 DNA: TGTGCCAGCAGCTTGCTGGTGGCGGGAGTTAACACCGGGGAGCTGTTTTTT. Protein: CASSLLVAGVNTGELFF.

The rearrangement joins TRBV4-1 to TRBJ2-2, with D possibly being TRBD1 (6 bases). Germline assignment: CDR1 MGHRA and CDR2 YSYEKL. The V and J ends lost 3 bases and 0 bases respectively, with 11 bases between them. This CDR3 region has 16 residues. The DNA of the CDR3 is TGCGCCAGCAGCCACTGGGGGACATCGAACACCGGGGAGCTGTTTTTT. Its translation: CASSHWGTSNTGELFF.

This clone was recorded a few times. V gene TRBV10-1 combines with J gene TRBJ2-7, with 9 bases that match TRBD1. After removal of 6 bases from V and 6 bases from J, the junction contained 9 bases not matched to a gene. Germline V lookup: CDR1 WNHNN, CDR2 SYGVQD (reference sequence). CDR3 length equals 14 residues. The CDR3 loop is CASRPGTGLGEQYF. As DNA, the CDR3 is TGCGCCAGCAGGCCCGGGACAGGGCTCGGCGAGCAGTACTTC.

The chain joins TRBV30 to TRBJ1-4; tentatively, D is TRBD1 (5 bases). The germline CDR1 and CDR2 sequences are GTSNPN and SVGIG (reference sequence). The CDR3 length is 12 residues. Trimming removed 5 bases from V and 8 bases from J, with 12 bases in between. The CDR3 region has the DNA TGTGCCTGGGGGACTGCGGTAGAAAAACTGTTTTTT. Its protein is CAWGTAVEKLFF.

V and J are TRBV27 and TRBJ1-3, with a tentative D call TRBD1 (6 bases). This CDR3 contains 16 residues. Germline CDR1 and CDR2: MNHEY and SMNVEV (reference sequence). The ends were cut back, 1 base at V and 3 bases at J, with 13 bases in the middle. CDR3 DNA sequence: TGTGCCAGCAGTTTATATCCGGCAGGGGTTGGAAACACCATATATTTT. The encoded protein is CASSLYPAGVGNTIYF.

The rearrangement joins TRBV4-3 to TRBJ1-3; TRBD1 might be the D (5 bases). This CDR3 is built from 14 residues. V shed 4 bases and J shed 0 bases, with 7 bases lying between them. Germline V gene data show CDR1 as LGHNA and CDR2 as YSLEER. CDR3 in DNA: TGCGCCAGCAGCCGGACATCCTCTGGAAACACCATATATTTT. Translating gives CASSRTSSGNTIYF.

This sequence joins TRBV5-6 and TRBJ1-3; no firm D call. Germline values: CDR1 SGHDT, CDR2 YYEEEE. V was cut by 4 bases and J by 0 bases, with 11 bases left in between. The CDR3 consists of 15 residues. In DNA form, the CDR3 reads TGTGCCAGCAGCACCGGGTCCCCCTCTGGAAACACCATATATTTT. Translated: CASSTGSPSGNTIYF.

The genes are TRBV6-1 and TRBJ1-6, with D hard to call. With 2 bases removed from V and 13 bases from J, the gap between germline ends came to 9 bases. Germline loops: CDR1 MNHNS, CDR2 SASEGT. This CDR3 has 12 residues. CDR3 region: CASSEMSWPLHF. The CDR3 bases are TGTGCCAGCAGTGAAATGTCTTGGCCCCTCCACTTT.

This clone has a single count. The rearrangement links TRBV6-6 to TRBJ2-2; the match to TRBD2 covers 7 bases. Germline CDR1 is MNHNY and CDR2 is SVGAGI (reference sequence). Losses at the gene ends were 6 bases for V and 5 bases for J; bases not matched to a gene: 12. The CDR3 consists of 16 residues. The CDR3 is CASSHPRSGATGELFF. The CDR3 DNA is TGTGCCAGCAGCCACCCGAGGAGCGGGGCTACCGGGGAGCTGTTTTTT.